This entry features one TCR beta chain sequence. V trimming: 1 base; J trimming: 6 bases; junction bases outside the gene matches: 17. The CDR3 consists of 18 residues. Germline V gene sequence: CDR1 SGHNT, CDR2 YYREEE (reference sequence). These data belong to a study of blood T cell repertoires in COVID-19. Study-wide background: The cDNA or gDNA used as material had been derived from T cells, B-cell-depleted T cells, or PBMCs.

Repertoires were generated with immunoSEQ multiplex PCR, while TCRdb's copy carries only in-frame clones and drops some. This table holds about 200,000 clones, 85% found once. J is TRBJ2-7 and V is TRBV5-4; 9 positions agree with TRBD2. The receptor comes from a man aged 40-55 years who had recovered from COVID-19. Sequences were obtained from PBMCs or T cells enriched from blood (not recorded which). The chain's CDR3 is CASSLSALAGVPSLEQYF. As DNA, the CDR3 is TGTGCCAGCAGCTTGAGCGCTTTAGCGGGAGTCCCTTCCCTCGAGCAGTACTTC.